A single TCR beta chain is shown here with its context. Its target is unknown. Unmatched junction bases numbered 2, after V lost 3 bases and J lost 3 bases. The germline V gene has CDR1 SGHVS and CDR2 FQNEAQ. The CDR3 spans 14 residues. The time point denotes: baseline pretreatment blood. Described treatment: 15 Gy SBRT to primary tumor, nephrectomy 4 weeks later. Clear cell pathology was present in this patient's renal cell carcinoma. Produced via immunoSEQ multiplex PCR; TCRdb's table is partial and in-frame only. The sample holds approximately 120,000 clones, approximately 80% seen once. This entry belongs to a study of radiation and T cells in renal cell carcinoma. Overall study: Nephrectomy followed 15 Gy stereotactic body radiation by 4 weeks. Study observations and caveats: In blood, top tumor clones expanded by 2 weeks, shrinking by 4.

The sequencing used blood, collected from a patient whose treatment included radiotherapy and nephrectomy. The chain joins TRBV7-8 to TRBJ1-2; 9 bases map to TRBD1. This TCR was recovered from a woman aged 60-70 years with renal cell carcinoma. The CDR3 bases are TGTGCCAGCAGCTTGAGGACAGGGGACTATGGCTACACCTTC. Encoded protein: CASSLRTGDYGYTF.